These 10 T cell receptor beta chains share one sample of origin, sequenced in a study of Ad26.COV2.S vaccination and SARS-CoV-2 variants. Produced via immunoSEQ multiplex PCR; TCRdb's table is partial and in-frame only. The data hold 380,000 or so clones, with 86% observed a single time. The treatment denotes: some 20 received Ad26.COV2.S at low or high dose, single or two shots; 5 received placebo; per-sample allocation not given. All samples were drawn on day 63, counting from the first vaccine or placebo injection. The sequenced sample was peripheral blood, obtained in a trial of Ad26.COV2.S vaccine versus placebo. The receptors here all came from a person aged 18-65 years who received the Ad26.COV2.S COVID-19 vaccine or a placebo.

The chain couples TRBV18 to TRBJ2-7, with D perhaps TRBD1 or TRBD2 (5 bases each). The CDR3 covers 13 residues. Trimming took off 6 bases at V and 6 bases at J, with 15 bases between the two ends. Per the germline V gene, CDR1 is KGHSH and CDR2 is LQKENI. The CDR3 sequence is CASSQGGTGEQYF. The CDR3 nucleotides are TGTGCCAGCTCTCAGGGTGGGACCGGCGAGCAGTACTTC.

CDR3 nucleotides: TGTGCCAGCAGCGTAGGGGGACAATTTAAAGAGACCCAGTACTTC. Its protein product is CASSVGGQFKETQYF. The rearrangement joins TRBV9 to TRBJ2-5; D perhaps matches TRBD1 (6 bases). The V gene's germline CDR1 is SGDLS and CDR2 YYNGEE. V lost 0 bases and J 3 bases, leaving 12 bases between the germline ends. CDR3 length equals 15 residues.

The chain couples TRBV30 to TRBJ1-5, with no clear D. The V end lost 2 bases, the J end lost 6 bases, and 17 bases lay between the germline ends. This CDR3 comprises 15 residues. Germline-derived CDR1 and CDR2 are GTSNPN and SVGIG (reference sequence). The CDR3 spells CAWSPRRFSGQPQHF. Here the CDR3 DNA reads TGTGCCTGGAGTCCCCGGAGGTTTTCGGGTCAGCCCCAGCATTTT.

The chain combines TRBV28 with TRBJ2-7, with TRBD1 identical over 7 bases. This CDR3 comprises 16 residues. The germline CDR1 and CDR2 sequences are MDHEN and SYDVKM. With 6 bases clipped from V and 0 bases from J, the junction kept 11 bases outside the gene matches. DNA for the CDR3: TGTGCCAGCAGATACAGGGGCAGCCTGAGCTCCTACGAGCAGTACTTC. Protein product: CASRYRGSLSSYEQYF. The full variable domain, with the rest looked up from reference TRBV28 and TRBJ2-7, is DVKVTQSSRYLVKRTGEKVFLECVQDMDHENMFWYRQDPGLGLRLIYFSYDVKMKEKGDIPEGYSVSREKKERFSLILESASTNQTSMYLCASRYRGSLSSYEQYFGPGTRLTVT.

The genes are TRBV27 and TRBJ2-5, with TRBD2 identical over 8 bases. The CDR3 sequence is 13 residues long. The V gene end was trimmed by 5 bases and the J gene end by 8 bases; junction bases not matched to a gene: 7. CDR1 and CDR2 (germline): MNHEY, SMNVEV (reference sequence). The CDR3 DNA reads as TGTGCCAGCAGTACGGGACTAGATGGAACCCAGTACTTC. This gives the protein CASSTGLDGTQYF.

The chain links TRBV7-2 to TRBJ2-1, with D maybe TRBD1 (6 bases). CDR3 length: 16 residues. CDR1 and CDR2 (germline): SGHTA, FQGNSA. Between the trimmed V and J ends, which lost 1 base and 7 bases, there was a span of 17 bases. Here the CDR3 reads CASSLGQGLMGNEQFF. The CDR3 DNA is TGTGCCAGCAGCTTAGGGCAGGGGCTCATGGGGAATGAGCAGTTCTTC.

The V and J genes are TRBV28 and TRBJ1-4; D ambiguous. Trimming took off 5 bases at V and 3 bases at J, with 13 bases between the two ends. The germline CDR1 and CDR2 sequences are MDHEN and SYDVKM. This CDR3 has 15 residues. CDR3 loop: CASSGSSVANEKLFF. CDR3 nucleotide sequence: TGTGCCAGCAGTGGGTCCTCTGTGGCTAATGAAAAACTGTTTTTT.

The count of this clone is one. The CDR3 nucleotides are TGTGCCTGGAGTGCTACTAGGTTCCGGGCGTACGAGCAGTACTTC. It yields the protein CAWSATRFRAYEQYF. This chain links TRBV30 with TRBJ2-7; a possible D gene is TRBD2 (5 bases). This CDR3 is built from 15 residues. In germline, CDR1 is GTSNPN, CDR2 SVGIG (reference sequence). Trimming left V 1 base short and J 4 bases short, with 17 bases between. Complete variable domain (other parts from reference TRBV30 and TRBJ2-7): SQTIHQWPATLVQPVGSPLSLECTVEGTSNPNLYWYRQAAGRGLQLLFYSVGIGQISSEVPQNLSASRPQDRQFILSSKKLLLSDSGFYLCAWSATRFRAYEQYFGPGTRLTVT.

The CDR3 sequence: CASSPGAGGPYNEQFF. The CDR3 DNA is TGTGCCAGCTCACCTGGGGCGGGAGGGCCGTACAATGAGCAGTTCTTC. The rearrangement uses TRBV14 and TRBJ2-1, with 9 positions matching TRBD2. V trimming: 8 bases; J trimming: 4 bases; junction bases outside the gene matches: 12. Per the germline V gene, CDR1 is SGHDN and CDR2 is FVKESK. CDR3 length: 16 residues.

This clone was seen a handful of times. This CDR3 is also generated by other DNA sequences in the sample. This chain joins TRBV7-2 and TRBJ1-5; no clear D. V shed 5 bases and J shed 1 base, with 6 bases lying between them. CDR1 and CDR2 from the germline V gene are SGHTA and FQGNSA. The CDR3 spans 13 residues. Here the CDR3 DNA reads TGTGCCAGCAGCCTGGACAGCAATCAGCCCCAGCATTTT. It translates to CASSLDSNQPQHF.